This T cell receptor beta chain stems from a study of cytomegalovirus exposure and HLA in healthy donors. Amplification used 60 Vbeta primers and 13 Jbeta primers. In the original processing: Roughly 11 million of the roughly 80 million unique TCR beta chains counted in a later analysis were shared. This table comes from immunoSEQ multiplex PCR, and its TCRdb copy is limited to in-frame clones, with some not included. V, J and clone size are those of that table, while D and trimming were read from the DNA. The sample contains around 110,000 clones, approximately 80% of which appear only once. Germline CDR1 reads ENHRY; CDR2 reads SYGVKD. The ends lost 4 bases at V and 5 bases at J; junction bases unmatched: 16. The CDR3 covers 18 residues.

This receptor was obtained from a woman aged 25-40 years in good health and CMV-seronegative. The chain couples TRBV10-3 to TRBJ2-2, with 7 bases lining up with TRBD1. Sequencing was carried out using PBMCs. CDR3: CAISVLQTDRRPTGELFF. Written as DNA, the CDR3 is TGTGCCATCAGTGTCCTTCAAACGGACAGGAGACCTACCGGGGAGCTGTTTTTT.